Listed here are 26 T cell receptor beta chains from one sample, sequenced in a study of OX40 agonist ivuxolimab in advanced cancers. The repertoire was sequenced with immunoSEQ multiplex PCR; TCRdb's copy has only in-frame clones and lacks some. In the table there are 40,000 to 45,000 clones, less than 90% of which are singletons. Sequencing was performed on CD4+ or CD8+ T cells sorted from blood, taken in a trial of the OX40 agonist ivuxolimab. Source of these receptors: an adult with an advanced solid tumor such as melanoma, head and neck, liver or kidney cancer.

Details on this clone: Other DNA sequences in this specimen translate into the identical CDR3. The chain couples TRBV18 to TRBJ2-7; TRBD2 matches 7 bases. Germline trimming cut 3 bases from V and 5 bases from J; bases unmatched to any gene: 4. This CDR3 comprises 13 residues. The germline V gene encodes CDR1 KGHSH and CDR2 LQKENI. The CDR3 is CASSPGGVHEQYF. In nucleotides, the CDR3 is TGTGCCAGCTCACCGGGAGGGGTCCACGAGCAGTACTTC. Full variable domain (rest looked up from reference TRBV18 and TRBJ2-7): NAGVMQNPRHLVRRRGQEARLRCSPMKGHSHVYWYRQLPEEGLKFMVYLQKENIIDESGMPKERFSAEFPKEGPSILRIQQVVRGDSAAYFCASSPGGVHEQYFGPGTRLTVT.

The chain has TRBV20-1 and TRBJ2-7; D not certain. V shed 4 bases and J shed 4 bases, with 8 bases lying between them. Germline V gene data show CDR1 as DFQATT and CDR2 as SNEGSKA (reference sequence). CDR3 length: 11 residues. CDR3 sequence (DNA): TGCAGTGCTAAGGCTGCTTACGAGCAGTACTTC. It codes for CSAKAAYEQYF.

This clone was counted once. The chain links TRBV5-1 to TRBJ2-7; TRBD2 matches 10 bases. The germline V gene has CDR1 SGHRS and CDR2 YFSETQ. The CDR3 has 15 amino acids. Trimming removed 4 bases from V and 3 bases from J; junction bases left unmatched: 7. CDR3 nucleotide sequence: TGCGCCAGCAGCCCCAGGACTAGCGGTTTCTACGAGCAGTACTTC. Translated, it gives CASSPRTSGFYEQYF. Using reference TRBV5-1 and TRBJ2-7 for the parts outside the CDR3, the full variable domain is KAGVTQTPRYLIKTRGQQVTLSCSPISGHRSVSWYQQTPGQGLQFLFEYFSETQRNKGNFPGRFSGRQFSNSRSEMNVSTLELGDSALYLCASSPRTSGFYEQYFGPGTRLTVT.

V gene TRBV30 combines with J gene TRBJ2-7, with 10 bases identical to TRBD1. CDR1 is GTSNPN and CDR2 is SVGIG in the germline V gene (reference sequence). The CDR3 is 13 residues long. V shed 5 bases and J 5 bases; nucleotides not matched to a gene: 6. The CDR3 sequence: CAWETGGADEQYF. In DNA form, the CDR3 reads TGTGCCTGGGAGACAGGGGGCGCGGACGAGCAGTACTTC.

The J gene is TRBJ1-6, the V gene TRBV19, with D perhaps TRBD1 (5 bases). This CDR3 region has 14 residues. The germline V gene has CDR1 LNHDA and CDR2 SQIVND (reference sequence). The ends were cut back, 6 bases at V and 10 bases at J, with 16 bases in the middle. DNA of the CDR3: TGTGCCAGTAGCGACTCGGGCAGGGCATCACCCCTCCACTTT. The encoded protein is CASSDSGRASPLHF.

The chain employs TRBV7-2 and TRBJ2-3, with 12 positions matching TRBD2. There are 16 residues in the CDR3. CDR1 is SGHTA and CDR2 is FQGNSA in the germline V gene. V lost 5 bases and J lost 2; bases outside the gene matches: 5. CDR3 DNA sequence: TGTGCCAGCAGCACCGGACTAGCGGGAAACACAGATACGCAGTATTTT. Amino acid sequence: CASSTGLAGNTDTQYF.

The J gene is TRBJ1-5, the V gene TRBV29-1; D is undetermined. CDR1 is SQVTM, CDR2 ANQGSEA, per germline. V gave up 0 bases and J gave up 4 bases, with 10 bases separating them. This CDR3 spans 14 amino acids. The CDR3 loop reads CSVEEGYGNQPQHF. CDR3 coding DNA: TGCAGCGTTGAAGAGGGTTATGGTAATCAGCCCCAGCATTTT.

This clone was seen just once. The rearrangement uses TRBV11-2 and TRBJ1-1, with D possibly matching TRBD1 (6 bases). The CDR3 has 13 amino acids. V was clipped by 5 bases and J by 3 bases, with 10 bases between them. Per germline, CDR1 SGHAT and CDR2 FQNNGV. The CDR3, as DNA: TGTGCCAGCAGCGGGACACCTTACACTGAAGCTTTCTTT. It translates to CASSGTPYTEAFF.

The chain joins TRBV7-2 to TRBJ1-5; D is ambiguous. Trimming shortened V by 1 base and J by 3 bases, and 10 bases separated the two germline ends. Germline assignment: CDR1 SGHTA and CDR2 FQGNSA. CDR3 length equals 15 residues. The CDR3 sequence: CASSLEYLLNQPQHF. DNA of the CDR3: TGTGCCAGCAGCTTAGAGTATCTGCTCAATCAGCCCCAGCATTTT.

This clone has more than one count but fewer than ten. The chain employs TRBV27 and TRBJ1-4, with 11 bases matching TRBD1. The germline V gene encodes CDR1 MNHEY and CDR2 SMNVEV (reference sequence). There are 17 residues in the CDR3. The J segment lost 9 bases and the V segment lost 0 bases, leaving 9 bases of the junction unmatched. The CDR3 DNA is TGTGCCAGCAGTTTATCGAAGGACAGGGGGCAATCGAAAAAACTGTTTTTT. Translation: CASSLSKDRGQSKKLFF.

The genes are TRBV11-2 and TRBJ2-7; D perhaps matches TRBD2 (6 bases). V lost 0 bases, J lost 3 bases, and 9 bases lay in between. The CDR3 consists of 14 residues. The germline CDR1 and CDR2 sequences are SGHAT and FQNNGV. The DNA of the CDR3 is TGTGCCAGCAGCTTAGATCAGGGACTCTACGAGCAGTACTTC. This encodes CASSLDQGLYEQYF.

The V and J genes are TRBV10-3 and TRBJ2-5; weak D call: TRBD1 (5 bases). CDR1 ENHRY and CDR2 SYGVKD come from the germline V gene. The length of the CDR3 is 15 residues. V lost 0 bases, J lost 5 bases, and 13 bases lay in between. CDR3 amino acids: CAISESRASGETQYF. The CDR3 DNA follows: TGTGCCATCAGTGAGTCCAGGGCTAGTGGGGAGACCCAGTACTTC.

This clone has only a few counts. In DNA form, the CDR3 reads TGTGCCAGCAGCTTTCCAGGGGCCGGAACCGAAACCGGCGAGCAGTACTTC. Protein sequence: CASSFPGAGTETGEQYF. This chain uses TRBV7-4 with TRBJ2-7; D may be TRBD1 (6 bases). V lost 3 bases, J lost 6 bases, and 24 bases lay in between. Germline CDR1 and CDR2: SGHVT and SQSDAQ. The CDR3 totals 17 residues.

The chain uses TRBV6-6 and TRBJ1-1; no clear D gene. The germline V and J ends were trimmed by 9 bases and 5 bases, with 7 bases remaining between them. This CDR3 is 10 amino acids long. Germline CDR1 is MNHNY and CDR2 is SVGAGI (reference sequence). Written as DNA, the CDR3 is TGTGCCAGTAAGAGGACTGAAGCTTTCTTT. Translation gives CASKRTEAFF.

This clone came up a few times. The V gene is TRBV6-6, the J gene TRBJ1-1; 7 bases are shared with TRBD1. V trimming: 7 bases; J trimming: 3 bases; junction bases outside the gene matches: 5. Per germline, CDR1 MNHNY and CDR2 SVGAGI (reference sequence). The CDR3 is made up of 13 amino acids. The CDR3 here is CASTTGSDTEAFF. CDR3 sequence (DNA): TGTGCCAGCACGACAGGGTCCGACACTGAAGCTTTCTTT.

DNA of the CDR3: TGTGCCAGCAGCGCCAGACTAGAGGGTGAGCAGTTCTTC. Translating gives CASSARLEGEQFF. The chain has TRBV7-7 and TRBJ2-1; weak D call: TRBD2 (6 bases). Germline loops: CDR1 SSHAT, CDR2 FNYEAQ (reference sequence). Trimming left V 5 bases short and J 9 bases short, with 14 bases between. The CDR3 loop spans 13 amino acids.

Written as DNA, the CDR3 is TGTGCCAGCAGAAAGACTAGGGCGGCAAGCACAGATACGCAGTATTTT. This codes for CASRKTRAASTDTQYF. V and J are TRBV2 and TRBJ2-3, with D perhaps TRBD2 (6 bases). The CDR3 extends over 16 amino acids. The V gene's germline CDR1 is SNHLY and CDR2 FYNNEI. V shed 6 bases and J shed 0 bases, with 16 bases lying between them.

This clone showed up just a few times. In DNA, the CDR3 is TGTGCCAGCTCACCCTCTAGCGGGAGACCCTGGGAGCAGTACTTC. This sequence encodes CASSPSSGRPWEQYF. V is TRBV18 and J is TRBJ2-7; 10 bases are a match to TRBD2. With 3 bases clipped from V and 7 bases from J, the junction kept 9 bases outside the gene matches. The germline V gene has CDR1 KGHSH and CDR2 LQKENI. The CDR3 totals 15 residues.

The sample holds a few counts of this clone. The V gene is TRBV5-6, the J gene TRBJ2-5; perhaps TRBD1 as D (6 bases). V was shortened by 6 bases and J by 5 bases, with 20 bases between the two germline ends. The CDR3 length is 15 residues. The germline gives CDR1 SGHDT, CDR2 YYEEEE. DNA of the CDR3: TGTGCCAGCAAGGGGAAGGACAGTCCGGGGGAGACCCAGTACTTC. This codes for CASKGKDSPGETQYF.

The chain joins TRBV5-1 to TRBJ1-5; D not resolved. The CDR3 is 15 amino acids. The germline V gene encodes CDR1 SGHRS and CDR2 YFSETQ. Trimming stripped 2 bases from V and 4 bases from J, with 13 bases between. The CDR3 sequence is CASSFSADGNQPQHF. The DNA for the CDR3 is TGCGCCAGCAGCTTCTCCGCGGACGGTAATCAGCCCCAGCATTTT.

The V gene is TRBV5-4, the J gene TRBJ2-5, with no clear D. The germline V and J ends were trimmed by 4 bases and 1 base, with 11 bases remaining between them. Looked up from germline, CDR1 is SGHNT and CDR2 is YYREEE (reference sequence). The CDR3 consists of 14 residues. CDR3 residues: CASSPKNLQETQYF. The CDR3 bases are TGTGCCAGCAGCCCAAAAAACCTCCAAGAGACCCAGTACTTC.

This clone was picked up one time. The chain is built from TRBV5-8 and TRBJ2-1; 10 nucleotides match TRBD2. With V trimmed by 0 bases and J by 5 bases, 5 bases remained unmatched. From germline, CDR1 is SGHTS and CDR2 YDEGEE. The CDR3 spans 16 residues. This CDR3 reads CASSLGTSGTHNEQFF. Written as DNA, the CDR3 is TGTGCCAGCAGCTTGGGTACTAGCGGGACCCACAATGAGCAGTTCTTC.

The chain combines TRBV19 with TRBJ1-1; perhaps TRBD1 as D (6 bases). V gave up 6 bases and J gave up 2 bases, with 13 bases separating them. This CDR3 region has 14 residues. Per germline, CDR1 LNHDA and CDR2 SQIVND (reference sequence). The CDR3, as DNA: TGTGCCAGTAGCCCTCTGGACAGAAACACTGAAGCTTTCTTT. Amino acids: CASSPLDRNTEAFF.

The chain joins TRBV7-9 to TRBJ1-5, with D perhaps matching TRBD1 (6 bases). The CDR3 is 16 residues long. Per germline, CDR1 SEHNR and CDR2 FQNEAQ (reference sequence). V was trimmed by 1 base and J by 5 bases, leaving 15 bases between them. The CDR3 DNA sequence: TGTGCCAGCAGCTTAGGGGTCGGGGGGCCGGATCAGCCCCAGCATTTT. This encodes CASSLGVGGPDQPQHF.

The chain employs TRBV30 and TRBJ2-1; perhaps TRBD2 as D (5 bases). This CDR3 has 13 amino acids. The germline CDR1 and CDR2 sequences are GTSNPN and SVGIG (reference sequence). V was cut by 5 bases and J by 4 bases, with 12 bases left in between. CDR3 DNA: TGTGCCTGGTCGGGGTCGGGTTACAATGAGCAGTTCTTC. Translation gives CAWSGSGYNEQFF.

This rearrangement joins TRBV19 to TRBJ2-5; 14 bases are shared with TRBD2. Germline-derived CDR1 and CDR2 are LNHDA and SQIVND (reference sequence). V lost 9 bases and J lost 4; bases outside the gene matches: 4. This CDR3 contains 14 residues. CDR3 nucleotide sequence: TGTGCCAGCCACGGACTAGCGGGAGGAGAGACCCAGTACTTC. Translated, it gives CASHGLAGGETQYF.